The rows below give T cell receptor beta chains drawn from one sample of a study of OX40 agonist ivuxolimab in advanced cancers. Clones were read by immunoSEQ multiplex PCR, and TCRdb kept only the in-frame ones, dropping some. The sample records 70,000 or so clones, 60% to 85% being singletons. This specimen consisted of CD4+ or CD8+ T cells sorted from blood, obtained in a trial of the OX40 agonist ivuxolimab. Source of these receptors: an adult with an advanced solid tumor such as melanoma, head and neck, liver or kidney cancer. CDR3s include the opening cysteine and the closing phenylalanine or tryptophan. D genes are given only for firm matches. Clone sizes are given selectively: once, few, many, or a class where the clone is expanded.

v_gene: TRBV27; j_gene: TRBJ1-2; d_gene: .; abundance: .; CDR3nt: TGTGCCAGCAGTTCGGCGTCAGGGGCGCGATATGGCTACACCTTC; CDR3aa: CASSSASGARYGYTF
v_gene: TRBV6-6; j_gene: TRBJ1-5; d_gene: .; abundance: .; CDR3nt: TGTGCCAGCAGTGGCGGGGGCGTAGAGCCCCAGCATTTT; CDR3aa: CASSGGGVEPQHF
v_gene: TRBV19; j_gene: TRBJ2-5; d_gene: .; abundance: few; CDR3nt: TGTGCCAGTAGTATCCGGGGGAGGGAGACCCAGTACTTC; CDR3aa: CASSIRGRETQYF
v_gene: TRBV10-3; j_gene: TRBJ2-3; d_gene: .; abundance: few; CDR3nt: TGTGCCATCAGTGACGGGCTAGTCACAGATACGCAGTATTTT; CDR3aa: CAISDGLVTDTQYF
v_gene: TRBV10-2; j_gene: TRBJ1-5; d_gene: TRBD1; abundance: .; CDR3nt: TGCGCCAGCGGACAGGGAGGGAACAATCAGCCCCAGCATTTT; CDR3aa: CASGQGGNNQPQHF
v_gene: TRBV30; j_gene: TRBJ2-1; d_gene: .; abundance: .; CDR3nt: TGTGCCTGGAGTGTTTGGTCCACGGTGTACAATGAGCAGTTCTTC; CDR3aa: CAWSVWSTVYNEQFF
v_gene: TRBV9; j_gene: TRBJ2-7; d_gene: TRBD1; abundance: .; CDR3nt: TGTGCCAGCAGCGCCCGGGACAGTACCTACGAGCAGTACTTC; CDR3aa: CASSARDSTYEQYF
v_gene: TRBV7-2; j_gene: TRBJ2-7; d_gene: TRBD2; abundance: .; CDR3nt: TGTGCCAGCAGTCCCTGGACTAGTAAATCGTACGAGCAGTACTTC; CDR3aa: CASSPWTSKSYEQYF
v_gene: TRBV6-5; j_gene: TRBJ2-1; d_gene: .; abundance: .; CDR3nt: TGTGCCAGCACCCACGAAGGAGCGGTAAATGAGCAGTTCTTC; CDR3aa: CASTHEGAVNEQFF
v_gene: TRBV11-2; j_gene: TRBJ1-1; d_gene: .; abundance: .; CDR3nt: TGTGCCAGCAGCCCCCGGGGCGAAGCTTTCTTT; CDR3aa: CASSPRGEAFF
v_gene: TRBV5-6; j_gene: TRBJ2-3; d_gene: TRBD2; abundance: .; CDR3nt: TGTGCCAGCAGCCCCTTAGCGGGGGGCACAGATACGCAGTATTTT; CDR3aa: CASSPLAGGTDTQYF
v_gene: TRBV7-9; j_gene: TRBJ2-3; d_gene: TRBD2; abundance: .; CDR3nt: TGTGCCAGCAGCTTAGGACTAGCGGGGGGTCCAGATACGCAGTATTTT; CDR3aa: CASSLGLAGGPDTQYF
v_gene: TRBV7-2; j_gene: TRBJ2-1; d_gene: TRBD2; abundance: .; CDR3nt: TGTGCCAGAAGAGCGGGAGAGGGGGGCAATGAGCAGTTCTTC; CDR3aa: CARRAGEGGNEQFF
v_gene: TRBV5-1; j_gene: TRBJ2-3; d_gene: TRBD1; abundance: .; CDR3nt: TGCGCCAGCAGCTTGCCAGGGGGCGACTCAGATACGCAGTATTTT; CDR3aa: CASSLPGGDSDTQYF
v_gene: TRBV2; j_gene: TRBJ1-1; d_gene: .; abundance: few; CDR3nt: TGTGCCAGCAGCAAAGACAGCAACACTGAAGCTTTCTTT; CDR3aa: CASSKDSNTEAFF
v_gene: TRBV6-5; j_gene: TRBJ2-7; d_gene: TRBD2; abundance: few; CDR3nt: TGTGCCAGCAGTTCAGGACTAGCCGCTACCTACGAGCAGTACTTC; CDR3aa: CASSSGLAATYEQYF